Presented here are 19 T cell receptor beta chains from one specimen sequenced in a study of radiation and T cells in renal cell carcinoma. The time point is: blood 2 weeks post-SBRT. This sample's treatment: 15 Gy SBRT to primary tumor, nephrectomy 4 weeks later. Repertoires were generated with immunoSEQ multiplex PCR, while TCRdb's copy carries only in-frame clones and drops some. This table holds 100,000 to 150,000 clones, approximately 85% found once. Specimen: blood, collected from a patient whose treatment included radiotherapy and nephrectomy. These receptors were collected from a middle-aged man with renal cell carcinoma.

The table lists this clone with a count of one. The gene calls are TRBV18 and TRBJ1-1; D unclear. Between the trimmed V and J ends, which lost 4 bases and 1 base, there was a span of 10 bases. There are 14 residues in the CDR3. Per germline, CDR1 KGHSH and CDR2 LQKENI. The CDR3 loop is CASSRTDGNTEAFF. The CDR3 DNA follows: TGTGCCAGCTCACGAACGGACGGGAACACTGAAGCTTTCTTT.

This rearrangement joins TRBV18 to TRBJ2-7; possible D gene TRBD1, 5 bases. CDR1 and CDR2 from the germline V gene are KGHSH and LQKENI. The CDR3 length is 13 residues. Trimming took 2 bases from V and 6 from J, leaving 11 bases between them. CDR3 residues: CASSPDSLGEQYF. CDR3 sequence (DNA): TGTGCCAGCTCACCAGACAGTCTCGGCGAGCAGTACTTC. Using reference TRBV18 and TRBJ2-7 for the parts outside the CDR3, the full variable domain is NAGVMQNPRHLVRRRGQEARLRCSPMKGHSHVYWYRQLPEEGLKFMVYLQKENIIDESGMPKERFSAEFPKEGPSILRIQQVVRGDSAAYFCASSPDSLGEQYFGPGTRLTVT.

The sample holds a few counts of this clone. The V gene is TRBV7-9, the J gene TRBJ2-5; 12 positions match TRBD2. The CDR3 runs to 15 residues. Germline CDR1 and CDR2: SEHNR and FQNEAQ (reference sequence). J gave up 5 bases and V 4 bases, and 5 bases lay outside the gene matches. The CDR3 here is CASSSTSGSGETQYF. The CDR3 nucleotides read TGTGCCAGCAGCTCGACTAGCGGGAGTGGGGAGACCCAGTACTTC. Combining the CDR3 with reference TRBV7-9 and TRBJ2-5 gives the whole variable domain DTGVSQNPRHKITKRGQNVTFRCDPISEHNRLYWYRQTLGQGPEFLTYFQNEAQLEKSRLLSDRFSAERPKGSFSTLEIQRTEQGDSAMYLCASSSTSGSGETQYFGPGTRLLVL.

This clone turned up a few times. The V and J genes are TRBV29-1 and TRBJ2-7; 11 nucleotides align to TRBD1. CDR1 is SQVTM and CDR2 is ANQGSEA in the germline V gene. Trimming removed 5 bases from V and 3 bases from J; junction bases left unmatched: 9. This CDR3 region has 15 residues. CDR3 in DNA: TGCAGCGTTCTCATCCCGGGGACAGGGGGCTACGAGCAGTACTTC. Protein: CSVLIPGTGGYEQYF.

J is TRBJ2-7 and V is TRBV5-4; 11 nucleotides line up with TRBD2. Germline V gene lookup returns CDR1 SGHNT and CDR2 YYREEE (reference sequence). This CDR3 is built from 16 residues. V dropped 4 bases and J dropped 1; count of bases not matched to a gene: 7. The CDR3 region is CASSLMTSGISYEQYF. CDR3 DNA: TGTGCCAGCAGCCTGATGACTAGCGGGATATCCTACGAGCAGTACTTC.

The CDR3 DNA sequence: TGTGCCAGCAGCATCGGACGTGTCAGCCCTGAAGCTTTCTTT. This codes for CASSIGRVSPEAFF. The genes are TRBV5-6 and TRBJ1-1; D gene unclear. Germline CDR1 and CDR2: SGHDT and YYEEEE. This CDR3 spans 14 amino acids. Trimming left V 4 bases short and J 6 bases short, with 16 bases between.

The CDR3 nucleotides read TGTGCCAGCAGCTCGACAGGGTACACTGAAGCTTTCTTT. Its protein is CASSSTGYTEAFF. The genes are TRBV7-9 and TRBJ1-1; 7 bases line up with TRBD1. Germline assignment: CDR1 SEHNR and CDR2 FQNEAQ (reference sequence). This CDR3 is 13 amino acids long. The V and J ends lost 4 bases and 3 bases, in that order; junction bases with no gene match: 2.

The V call is TRBV19, the J call TRBJ2-1; D gene ambiguous. Germline CDR1 and CDR2: LNHDA and SQIVND (reference sequence). This CDR3 spans 11 amino acids. V was pared by 5 bases and J by 5 bases, with 4 bases between. The CDR3 coding sequence is TGTGCCAGTAGTGCCCACAATGAGCAGTTCTTC. This encodes CASSAHNEQFF.

V is TRBV2 and J is TRBJ2-1, with D possibly matching TRBD1 (5 bases). The length of the CDR3 is 12 residues. The germline gives CDR1 SNHLY, CDR2 FYNNEI. V gave up 11 bases and J gave up 1 base, with 9 bases separating them. The DNA of the CDR3 is TGTGCCGTGGGGCTGTCCTACAATGAGCAGTTCTTC. Protein: CAVGLSYNEQFF.

The chain carries TRBV5-1 and TRBJ2-3; D may be TRBD2 (6 bases). The CDR3 extends over 14 amino acids. Germline values: CDR1 SGHRS, CDR2 YFSETQ. The germline V and J ends were trimmed by 1 base and 3 bases, with 9 bases remaining between them. CDR3 nucleotides: TGCGCCAGCAGCTTGCTCCGGGGGACAGATACGCAGTATTTT. Residues: CASSLLRGTDTQYF.

This clone was counted between two and nine times. The V gene is TRBV2, the J gene TRBJ1-2; possibly TRBD1 for D (5 bases). The CDR3 runs 13 residues. V dropped 3 bases and J dropped 5 bases, with 10 bases sitting between them. Germline CDR1 SNHLY, CDR2 FYNNEI. CDR3 loop: CASSEGGRYGYTF. The DNA of the CDR3 is TGTGCCAGCAGTGAGGGGGGGAGGTATGGCTACACCTTC.

The chain carries TRBV9 and TRBJ2-6; TRBD1 matches at 9 bases. V lost 1 base to trimming and J lost 0 bases; unmatched junction nucleotides: 8. Per germline, CDR1 SGDLS and CDR2 YYNGEE. The length of the CDR3 is 19 residues. As DNA, the CDR3 is TGTGCCAGCAGCGTATCCCACAGGGGGCGCTTCTCTGGGGCCAACGTCCTGACTTTC. This codes for CASSVSHRGRFSGANVLTF.

The chain employs TRBV6-5 and TRBJ1-1; weak D call: TRBD1 (5 bases). The V end was cut by 7 bases, the J end by 5 bases, with 8 bases between. The CDR3 runs 11 residues. Germline CDR1 MNHEY, CDR2 SVGAGI. CDR3 amino acids: CASIRGTEAFF. CDR3 coding DNA: TGTGCCAGCATTAGGGGAACTGAAGCTTTCTTT.

The chain has TRBV4-3 and TRBJ2-3; the match to TRBD2 covers 12 bases. J was trimmed by 1 base and V by 2 bases; bases with no gene match: 1. From germline, CDR1 is LGHNA and CDR2 YSLEER. CDR3 length: 16 amino acids. The CDR3 sequence is CASSQSSGGGTDTQYF. As DNA, the CDR3 is TGCGCCAGCAGCCAATCTAGCGGGGGGGGCACAGATACGCAGTATTTT.

This clone was counted once. V and J are TRBV7-9 and TRBJ1-4; D is uncertain. Germline V gene sequence: CDR1 SEHNR, CDR2 FQNEAQ (reference sequence). This CDR3 comprises 18 residues. V shed 0 bases and J shed 0 bases, with 14 bases lying between them. The CDR3: CASSLARAGGATNEKLFF. The CDR3 coding sequence is TGTGCCAGCAGCTTAGCGCGGGCAGGTGGGGCAACTAATGAAAAACTGTTTTTT. Using reference TRBV7-9 and TRBJ1-4 for the parts outside the CDR3, the full variable domain is DTGVSQNPRHKITKRGQNVTFRCDPISEHNRLYWYRQTLGQGPEFLTYFQNEAQLEKSRLLSDRFSAERPKGSFSTLEIQRTEQGDSAMYLCASSLARAGGATNEKLFFGSGTQLSVL.

The genes are TRBV7-3 and TRBJ2-2; D might be TRBD1 or TRBD2, each matching 5 bases. V was pared by 5 bases and J by 4 bases, with 14 bases between. This CDR3 is built from 15 residues. Germline loops: CDR1 SGHTA, CDR2 FQGTGA. The CDR3 sequence: CASSRTGQGTGELFF. CDR3 nucleotides: TGTGCCAGCAGCCGAACGGGGCAGGGCACCGGGGAGCTGTTTTTT.

The chain joins TRBV5-4 to TRBJ1-1; no clear D. Trimming left V 4 bases short and J 0 bases short, with 10 bases between. The CDR3 consists of 14 residues. Germline V lookup: CDR1 SGHNT, CDR2 YYREEE (reference sequence). CDR3 sequence: CASSRFDLNTEAFF. DNA of the CDR3: TGTGCCAGCAGCCGATTCGACTTGAACACTGAAGCTTTCTTT.

This clone showed up just a few times. The rearrangement links TRBV29-1 to TRBJ1-1; TRBD1 might be the D (6 bases). V lost 2 bases and J 4 bases, leaving 11 bases between the germline ends. Looked up from germline, CDR1 is SQVTM and CDR2 is ANQGSEA. This CDR3 is built from 13 residues. The CDR3 sequence is CSVEQGRATEAFF. CDR3 nucleotides: TGCAGCGTTGAACAGGGGCGGGCCACTGAAGCTTTCTTT.

The chain recombines TRBV5-5 with TRBJ1-1, with D unclear. Looked up from germline, CDR1 is SGHKS and CDR2 is YYEKEE (reference sequence). The V end lost 2 bases, the J end lost 3 bases, and 8 bases lay between the germline ends. This CDR3 is 13 amino acids long. For the CDR3, the DNA is TGTGCCAGCAGCTTAGGAACTTACACTGAAGCTTTCTTT. Translation: CASSLGTYTEAFF.